Following are 30 T cell receptor beta chains from one sample sequenced in a study of early T cells in non-severe SARS-CoV-2 infection. TCRdb re-called the 5' RACE reads through MiXCR, storing one row per CDR3 protein. Of some 90,000 distinct CDR3 sequences listed, 14% to 15% were seen once; the top ten hold 5.5%. The specimen was whole blood. Source of these receptors: an adult who was a healthcare worker with PCR-confirmed SARS-CoV-2 infection or an uninfected control (not recorded which).

The J gene is TRBJ2-2, the V gene TRBV24-1, with 9 bases identical to TRBD1. Germline-derived CDR1 and CDR2 are KGHDR and SFDVKD. The CDR3 is 16 amino acids. Unmatched junction bases numbered 4, after V lost 4 bases and J lost 2 bases. Here the CDR3 reads CATSDAGQGNTGELFF. Written as DNA, the CDR3 is TGTGCCACCAGTGACGCGGGACAGGGAAACACCGGGGAGCTGTTTTTT.

Concerning this clonotype itself: This may be a read error: a much more frequent sequence differs by one nucleotide. This sequence joins TRBV20-1 and TRBJ1-1; D ambiguous. This CDR3 spans 16 amino acids. CDR1 DFQATT and CDR2 SNEGSKA come from the germline V gene (reference sequence). V gave up 0 bases and J gave up 3 bases, with 17 bases separating them. CDR3 in amino acids: CSARDLRRRQHTEAFF. As DNA, the CDR3 is TGCAGTGCTAGAGATCTCCGTCGGAGGCAGCACACTGAAGCTTTCTTT.

In this sample, this clonotype turned up a few times. The genes are TRBV20-1 and TRBJ2-5; D unclear. Germline lookup yields CDR1 DFQATT and CDR2 SNEGSKA (reference sequence). The CDR3 contains 11 residues. Trimming left V 7 bases short and J 5 bases short, with 11 bases between. The CDR3 sequence: CSVLPGETQYF. The CDR3 coding sequence is TGCAGTGTTCTTCCGGGTGAGACCCAGTACTTC.

This clonotype was detected only a few times. The V gene is TRBV29-1, the J gene TRBJ2-5; D remains unclear. CDR3 length equals 12 residues. Trimming removed 4 bases at V and 2 bases at J, with 8 bases between. Germline CDR1 is SQVTM and CDR2 is ANQGSEA. The CDR3 protein is CSVVSGQETQYF. Here the CDR3 DNA reads TGCAGCGTTGTATCTGGTCAAGAGACCCAGTACTTC.

This clonotype was counted many times. This chain uses TRBV11-2 with TRBJ2-7; 9 positions match TRBD2. Germline trimming cut 5 bases from V and 3 bases from J; bases unmatched to any gene: 11. Looked up from germline, CDR1 is SGHAT and CDR2 is FQNNGV. The CDR3 is 16 amino acids. The DNA for the CDR3 is TGTGCCAGCAGCCCCCTTGCAAGACTAGCGGACTACGAGCAGTACTTC. This translates into CASSPLARLADYEQYF.

The V and J genes are TRBV5-1 and TRBJ2-2; 9 positions match TRBD2. V shed 7 bases and J 7 bases; nucleotides not matched to a gene: 14. The germline gives CDR1 SGHRS, CDR2 YFSETQ. The length of the CDR3 is 16 residues. The CDR3 here is CASGHSGSVKVGELFF. The DNA of the CDR3 is TGCGCCAGCGGACATAGCGGGAGTGTCAAGGTCGGGGAGCTGTTTTTT.

This clonotype was recorded at least ten times. V gene TRBV5-4 combines with J gene TRBJ2-3, with 7 bases that match TRBD2. The CDR3 loop spans 13 amino acids. The V gene end was trimmed by 4 bases and the J gene end by 2 bases; junction bases not matched to a gene: 1. The germline CDR1 and CDR2 sequences are SGHNT and YYREEE (reference sequence). CDR3 sequence: CASSTSATDTQYF. CDR3 nucleotide sequence: TGTGCCAGCAGCACTAGCGCCACAGATACGCAGTATTTT.

V is TRBV6-5 and J is TRBJ1-1; no clear D gene. V was pared by 6 bases and J by 7 bases, with 15 bases between. CDR1 and CDR2 (germline): MNHEY, SVGAGI. This CDR3 is 13 amino acids long. CDR3 nucleotide sequence: TGTGCCAGCAGCCGTAGCGGCGTGGGTGAAGCTTTCTTT. The encoded protein is CASSRSGVGEAFF.

This clonotype was counted only a few times. The V and J genes are TRBV7-9 and TRBJ2-1; maybe TRBD1 (6 bases). V lost 6 bases and J lost 9, with 9 bases in between. CDR3 length equals 11 residues. From germline, CDR1 is SEHNR and CDR2 FQNEAQ (reference sequence). CDR3 in DNA: TGTGCCAGCAGTACAGGGAGTGAGCAGTTCTTC. Its protein product is CASSTGSEQFF.

The chain has TRBV7-2 and TRBJ1-6; the D is unclear. Trimming took 1 base from V and 9 from J, leaving 13 bases between them. The CDR3 totals 15 residues. Looked up from germline, CDR1 is SGHTA and CDR2 is FQGNSA. CDR3 sequence (DNA): TGTGCCAGCAGCTTAGGTGGGGATATTGGTTCACCCCTCCACTTT. Protein product: CASSLGGDIGSPLHF.

This clonotype was recorded many times. This chain uses TRBV7-9 with TRBJ2-1; D is possibly TRBD1 or TRBD2 (6 bases each). The V end was cut by 3 bases, the J end by 8 bases, with 14 bases between. Germline V gene sequence: CDR1 SEHNR, CDR2 FQNEAQ (reference sequence). There are 14 residues in the CDR3. In DNA, the CDR3 is TGTGCCAGCAGCTTGTACGGGGGACAACATGAGCAGTTCTTC. Its translation: CASSLYGGQHEQFF.

There are a few counts of this clonotype. The genes are TRBV28 and TRBJ1-1; the D gene is possibly TRBD1 (6 bases). V lost 6 bases and J 4 bases, leaving 12 bases between the germline ends. CDR1 MDHEN and CDR2 SYDVKM come from the germline V gene. CDR3 length: 13 residues. CDR3 loop: CASSSTGLTEAFF. The CDR3 DNA reads as TGTGCCAGCAGCTCGACAGGTCTCACTGAAGCTTTCTTT.

The chain has TRBV28 and TRBJ2-7; D could derive from TRBD1 or TRBD2 (5 bases each). CDR1 is MDHEN, CDR2 SYDVKM, per germline. CDR3 size: 13 residues. The V and J ends lost 11 bases and 3 bases respectively, with 17 bases between them. The CDR3: CAESGRGSYEQYF. The CDR3 DNA is TGTGCCGAATCGGGACGGGGAAGCTACGAGCAGTACTTC.

The chain has TRBV10-3 and TRBJ2-5; D may be TRBD2 (5 bases). Trimming removed 5 bases from V and 5 bases from J, with 12 bases in between. Germline CDR1 reads ENHRY; CDR2 reads SYGVKD. The CDR3 sequence is 13 residues long. The DNA of the CDR3 is TGTGCCATCAGTTCCCGGGGTCGGGAGACCCAGTACTTC. Translating gives CAISSRGRETQYF.

J is TRBJ2-4 and V is TRBV5-6, with 7 bases identical to TRBD1. V dropped 4 bases and J dropped 11; count of bases not matched to a gene: 6. CDR1 is SGHDT and CDR2 is YYEEEE in the germline V gene. The CDR3 has 12 residues. CDR3 bases: TGTGCCAGCAGCGCAGACAGGGTGCTTCAGTACTTC. As protein: CASSADRVLQYF. Supplemented by reference TRBV5-6 and TRBJ2-4, the full variable domain reads DAGVTQSPTHLIKTRGQQVTLRCSPKSGHDTVSWYQQALGQGPQFIFQYYEEEERQRGNFPDRFSGHQFPNYSSELNVNALLLGDSALYLCASSADRVLQYFGAGTRLSVL.

This clonotype has only a few counts. V gene TRBV28 combines with J gene TRBJ1-5, with TRBD1 identical over 12 bases. The CDR3 is made up of 19 amino acids. The V gene's germline CDR1 is MDHEN and CDR2 SYDVKM. J gave up 1 base and V 3 bases, and 10 bases lay outside the gene matches. CDR3 coding DNA: TGTGCCAGCAGTTTTTTAGGGACAGGGGGCGATGAGAGCAATCAGCCCCAGCATTTT. This translates into CASSFLGTGGDESNQPQHF.

This clonotype was picked up many times. The chain is built from TRBV5-6 and TRBJ2-1, with TRBD2 identical over 14 bases. Germline trimming cut 2 bases from V and 9 bases from J; bases unmatched to any gene: 1. CDR3 length: 14 amino acids. Germline CDR1 SGHDT, CDR2 YYEEEE. CDR3 coding DNA: TGTGCCAGCAGCTTCGGACTAGCGGGAGGTGAGCAGTTCTTC. Translated: CASSFGLAGGEQFF.

The rearrangement uses TRBV28 and TRBJ2-7; D perhaps matches TRBD2 (6 bases). Looked up from germline, CDR1 is MDHEN and CDR2 is SYDVKM. V shed 8 bases and J shed 4 bases, with 9 bases lying between them. The CDR3 has 11 amino acids. The CDR3 nucleotides read TGTGCCAGCCAGGGACTGTACGAGCAGTACTTC. This codes for CASQGLYEQYF.

This clonotype came up a few times. The gene calls are TRBV11-2 and TRBJ2-3; D is perhaps TRBD1 (6 bases). V lost 3 bases and J 2 bases, leaving 18 bases between the germline ends. The germline V gene encodes CDR1 SGHAT and CDR2 FQNNGV. The CDR3 sequence is 17 residues long. The CDR3 DNA is TGTGCCAGCAGCTTCTCGCCGAGGGGGTCTATCACAGATACGCAGTATTTT. Protein: CASSFSPRGSITDTQYF.

This clonotype was counted once. The genes are TRBV20-1 and TRBJ2-7, with D perhaps matching TRBD1 (6 bases). Germline CDR1 DFQATT, CDR2 SNEGSKA (reference sequence). This CDR3 has 12 amino acids. CDR3 bases: TGCAGAGCCGACAGGTTGTCCTACGAGCAGTACTTC. It yields the protein CRADRLSYEQYF.

This clonotype was observed at least ten times. The chain joins TRBV20-1 to TRBJ1-1; D unclear. Trimming removed 2 bases from V and 7 bases from J, with 14 bases in between. Per the germline V gene, CDR1 is DFQATT and CDR2 is SNEGSKA (reference sequence). The CDR3 extends over 13 amino acids. This chain's CDR3 is CSARRGFKGEAFF. Here the CDR3 DNA reads TGCAGTGCTAGACGGGGTTTTAAGGGTGAAGCTTTCTTT.

The gene calls are TRBV10-3 and TRBJ2-3, with D possibly being TRBD1 or TRBD2 (5 bases each). Trimming took off 8 bases at V and 3 bases at J, with 12 bases between the two ends. Germline assignment: CDR1 ENHRY and CDR2 SYGVKD. The CDR3 contains 13 residues. The CDR3 region is CAIGSGRTDTQYF. The DNA for the CDR3 is TGTGCCATCGGTTCAGGGAGAACAGATACGCAGTATTTT.

Points on this clonotype: The conserved phenylalanine or tryptophan normally closing the CDR3 is absent here, so this likely arose from a read error. The limits of the CDR3 on the DNA are not certain, so only TCRdb's listed CDR3 is given. The chain links TRBV5-1 to TRBJ2-3; TRBD1, the D gene given by the table, was not confirmed from the DNA. The CDR3 numbers 10 amino acids, ends counted. CDR1 and CDR2 from the germline V gene are SGHRS and YFSETQ. The CDR3 here is CASSLVGGVI.

This clonotype was picked up many times. The V call is TRBV11-2, the J call TRBJ2-3; no firm D call. V was cut by 2 bases and J by 1 base, with 10 bases left in between. Germline V gene data show CDR1 as SGHAT and CDR2 as FQNNGV. The CDR3 contains 15 residues. In DNA, the CDR3 is TGTGCCAGCAGCTTATCGGCGGTCGGCACAGATACGCAGTATTTT. Translated, it gives CASSLSAVGTDTQYF.

This clonotype was observed many times. The chain combines TRBV19 with TRBJ1-2; D ambiguous. Per the germline V gene, CDR1 is LNHDA and CDR2 is SQIVND (reference sequence). V was shortened by 4 bases and J by 4 bases, with 16 bases between the two germline ends. This CDR3 contains 15 residues. The CDR3 here is CASSTDYAEGYGYTF. The CDR3 DNA follows: TGTGCCAGTAGTACCGACTACGCGGAAGGCTATGGCTACACCTTC.

The chain carries TRBV11-2 and TRBJ2-1, with unresolved D. Germline CDR1 and CDR2: SGHAT and FQNNGV. The CDR3 has 11 residues. Between the trimmed V and J ends, which lost 0 bases and 9 bases, there was a span of 3 bases. In DNA form, the CDR3 reads TGTGCCAGCAGCTTAGAAAGTGAGCAGTTCTTC. Translating gives CASSLESEQFF.

In its sample, this clonotype was seen a few times. The chain has TRBV5-1 and TRBJ2-7; 8 bases fit TRBD1. With V trimmed by 4 bases and J by 5 bases, 8 bases remained unmatched. CDR1 SGHRS and CDR2 YFSETQ come from the germline V gene. The length of the CDR3 is 14 residues. As DNA, the CDR3 is TGCGCCAGCAGCCCGGACAGGGTTACGGACGAGCAGTACTTC. Encoded protein: CASSPDRVTDEQYF.

This clonotype was picked up many times. The rearrangement uses TRBV3-1 and TRBJ2-1; no clear D. This CDR3 is 13 amino acids long. Trimming left V 0 bases short and J 9 bases short, with 9 bases between. From germline, CDR1 is LGHDT and CDR2 YNNKEL (reference sequence). The CDR3 DNA is TGTGCCAGCAGCCAAGAGGTCCGGGCTGAGCAGTTCTTC. It yields the protein CASSQEVRAEQFF.

This clonotype has a count of ten or more. The chain couples TRBV6-2 or TRBV6-3 to TRBJ2-5, with D possibly being TRBD2 (5 bases). Germline V gene lookup returns CDR1 MNHEY and CDR2 SVGEGT. The CDR3 loop spans 14 amino acids. The ends were cut back, 5 bases at V and 2 bases at J, with 12 bases in the middle. CDR3 residues: CASSPRRQQETQYF. In DNA, the CDR3 is TGTGCCAGCAGTCCCAGGAGGCAACAAGAGACCCAGTACTTC.

V gene TRBV27 combines with J gene TRBJ2-7; no reliable D call. This CDR3 contains 13 residues. Trimming shortened V by 3 bases and J by 7 bases, and 13 bases separated the two germline ends. CDR1 and CDR2 (germline): MNHEY, SMNVEV (reference sequence). The CDR3 region has the DNA TGTGCCAGCAGTTTCTTCCAGGCCGGGGAGCAGTACTTC. Protein sequence: CASSFFQAGEQYF.